The rows below give T cell receptor beta chains drawn from one sample of a study of shared clonotypes between healthy human individuals. Measured with immunoSEQ multiplex PCR; TCRdb has only the in-frame clones, and not every one. This table holds about 1,800,000 clones, approximately 94% found once. Material: naive CD8+ T cells sorted from blood. The receptors derive from a man aged 18 to 29 in good health. Each CDR3 is given with its conserved first and last residue. D genes are given only for firm matches. Clone sizes are given selectively: once, few, many, or a class where the clone is expanded.

clone_size j_call v_call cdr3_length d_call cdr3_aa cdr3_nt
. TRBJ2-7 TRBV25-1 12 . CASSERHYEQYF TGTGCCAGCAGTGAGCGACACTACGAGCAGTACTTC
. TRBJ2-7 TRBV27 14 . CASSSQRDPYEQYF TGTGCCAGCAGTTCCCAAAGGGACCCTTACGAGCAGTACTTC
. TRBJ1-2 TRBV30 16 TRBD1 CAWDGTGGVGIYGYTF TGTGCCTGGGACGGGACAGGGGGCGTTGGAATCTATGGCTACACCTTC
. TRBJ2-2 TRBV5-1 17 . CASSALRDRSGTGELFF TGCGCCAGCAGCGCACTTCGGGATAGGTCGGGGACCGGGGAGCTGTTTTTT
. TRBJ2-2 TRBV28 16 . CASSLWGLGYTGELFF TGTGCCAGCAGTTTATGGGGGTTGGGATACACCGGGGAGCTGTTTTTT
once TRBJ2-2 TRBV27 16 TRBD2 CASSPRLAGGPGELFF TGTGCCAGCAGTCCCCGACTAGCGGGGGGGCCCGGGGAGCTGTTTTTT
. TRBJ1-1 TRBV11-3 15 TRBD1 CASSFGQETDTEAFF TGTGCCAGCAGCTTCGGACAGGAGACGGACACTGAAGCTTTCTTT
. TRBJ2-3 TRBV10-2 13 . CASRTRSSDTQYF TGCGCCAGCAGGACTAGGTCCTCAGATACGCAGTATTTT
. TRBJ1-2 TRBV30 12 . CAWSGGNLGYTF TGTGCCTGGAGTGGGGGGAATCTTGGCTACACCTTC
once TRBJ2-5 TRBV7-9 14 . CASSLASHQETQYF TGTGCCAGCAGCTTAGCAAGCCACCAAGAGACCCAGTACTTC
. TRBJ2-1 TRBV11-2 11 . CASSASNEQFF TGTGCCAGCAGCGCCTCCAATGAGCAGTTCTTC
. TRBJ2-7 TRBV9 14 TRBD1 CASSVAGGGYEQYF TGTGCCAGCAGCGTAGCAGGGGGCGGCTACGAGCAGTACTTC
. TRBJ2-5 TRBV4-3 18 TRBD2 CASSQEETSGSVEETQYF TGCGCCAGCAGCCAAGAAGAGACTAGCGGGAGTGTAGAAGAGACCCAGTACTTC
. TRBJ2-2 TRBV4-3 15 . CASSQDSSSTGELFF TGCGCCAGCAGCCAAGATTCTAGTTCCACCGGGGAGCTGTTTTTT
once TRBJ2-7 TRBV4-3 13 . CASSREKRLEQYF TGCGCCAGCAGCCGGGAAAAACGCCTCGAGCAGTACTTC
. TRBJ2-7 TRBV4-1 12 . CASSPAGYEQYF TGCGCCAGCAGCCCGGCGGGCTACGAGCAGTACTTC
once TRBJ1-2 TRBV6-5 13 . CASYGGANYGYTF TGTGCCAGCTATGGGGGAGCTAACTATGGCTACACCTTC
. TRBJ2-6 TRBV11-3 16 . CASSTSSGPGANVLTF TGTGCCAGCAGCACATCGAGCGGTCCTGGGGCCAACGTCCTGACTTTC
once TRBJ1-2 TRBV9 13 . CASRQTSGYGYTF TGTGCCAGTCGGCAGACCTCGGGCTATGGCTACACCTTC
. TRBJ2-2 TRBV7-9 15 TRBD1 CASSLEGGRTGELFF TGTGCCAGCAGCTTAGAAGGGGGCCGGACCGGGGAGCTGTTTTTT
. TRBJ2-1 TRBV6-6 15 TRBD1 CASSGQGLIYNEQFF TGTGCCAGCAGTGGACAGGGTTTAATCTACAATGAGCAGTTCTTC
. TRBJ2-7 TRBV5-6 14 . CASSLGDLPYEQYF TGTGCCAGCAGCTTGGGAGACCTGCCCTACGAGCAGTACTTC
. TRBJ2-2 TRBV4-3 16 . CASSQVPEGAAGELFF TGCGCCAGCAGCCAAGTTCCGGAGGGGGCGGCCGGGGAGCTGTTTTTT
. TRBJ1-1 TRBV6-1 14 . CASSEWGENTEAFF TGTGCCAGCAGTGAATGGGGTGAAAACACTGAAGCTTTCTTT
few TRBJ2-2 TRBV11-2 13 . CASSFARIGELFF TGTGCCAGCAGCTTTGCTCGGATCGGGGAGCTGTTTTTT
. TRBJ2-7 TRBV5-4 18 TRBD2 CASSSEITLAGTSYEQYF TGTGCCAGCAGCTCGGAAATAACCCTAGCGGGGACCTCCTACGAGCAGTACTTC
. TRBJ2-7 TRBV5-8 12 . CASSPTKVEQYF TGTGCCAGCAGCCCGACCAAGGTCGAGCAGTACTTC
. TRBJ1-1 TRBV5-1 19 TRBD1 CASSLILSPRTGSGTEAFF TGCGCCAGCAGCTTGATCCTATCCCCTAGGACAGGGTCGGGCACTGAAGCTTTCTTT